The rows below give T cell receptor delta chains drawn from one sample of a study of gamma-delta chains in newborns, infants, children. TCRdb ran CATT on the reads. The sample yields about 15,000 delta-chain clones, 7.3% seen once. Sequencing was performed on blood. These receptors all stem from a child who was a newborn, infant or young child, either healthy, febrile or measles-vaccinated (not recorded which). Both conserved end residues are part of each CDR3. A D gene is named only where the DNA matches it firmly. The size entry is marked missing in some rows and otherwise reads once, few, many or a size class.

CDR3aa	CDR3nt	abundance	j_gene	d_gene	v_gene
CACDTATGGYEGSWDTRQMFF	TGTGCCTGTGACACCGCCACTGGGGGATACGAGGGTTCCTGGGACACCCGACAGATGTTTTTC	few	TRDJ3	TRDD3	TRDV2
CACDTVGDKGTSSWDTRQMFF	TGTGCCTGTGACACCGTTGGGGATAAGGGGACCAGCTCCTGGGACACCCGACAGATGTTTTTC	.	TRDJ3	TRDD3	TRDV2
CACDCWGTPFSWDTRQMFF	TGTGCCTGTGACTGCTGGGGGACCCCTTTCTCCTGGGACACCCGACAGATGTTTTTC	.	TRDJ3	TRDD3	TRDV2
CACDTLGDSSWDTRQMFF	TGTGCCTGTGACACCCTGGGGGACAGCTCCTGGGACACCCGACAGATGTTTTTC	.	TRDJ3	TRDD3	TRDV2
CACDTLGSSWDTRQMFF	TGTGCCTGTGACACCCTAGGGAGCTCCTGGGACACCCGACAGATGTTTTTC	.	TRDJ3	.	TRDV2
CACDTLGARTAHLFF	TGTGCCTGTGACACCTTGGGGGCACGGACAGCACACCTCTTCTTT	few	TRDJ2	.	TRDV2
CACDTGNLLGDSWDTRQMFF	TGTGCCTGTGACACCGGGAATCTACTGGGGGACTCCTGGGACACCCGACAGATGTTTTTC	.	TRDJ3	TRDD3	TRDV2
CACDILGGSSWDTRQMFF	TGTGCCTGTGACATACTGGGAGGGAGCTCCTGGGACACCCGACAGATGTTTTTC	.	TRDJ3	.	TRDV2
CACDTWGPDRSWDTRQMFF	TGTGCCTGTGACACCTGGGGCCCCGACCGCTCCTGGGACACCCGACAGATGTTTTTC	few	TRDJ3	.	TRDV2
CACDPLWTSWDTRQMFF	TGTGCCTGTGACCCCTTATGGACCTCCTGGGACACCCGACAGATGTTTTTC	few	TRDJ3	.	TRDV2
CACDRVPGVSSWDTRQMFF	TGTGCCTGTGACAGGGTACCGGGGGTCAGCTCCTGGGACACCCGACAGATGTTTTTC	many	TRDJ3	.	TRDV2
CACDTLGDTPAQLFF	TGTGCCTGTGACACCTTGGGGGATACGCCAGCACAACTCTTCTTT	few	TRDJ2	TRDD3	TRDV2
CACDTGSSWDTRQMFF	TGTGCCTGTGACACTGGGAGCTCCTGGGACACCCGACAGATGTTTTTC	many	TRDJ3	.	TRDV2
CACDPVLGKGAGSWDTRQMFF	TGTGCCTGTGACCCAGTACTGGGGAAGGGAGCGGGCTCCTGGGACACCCGACAGATGTTTTTC	.	TRDJ3	TRDD3	TRDV2
CACDAGDALSWETRQMFF	TGTGCCTGTGACGCGGGGGACGCACTCTCCTGGGAAACCCGACAGATGTTTTTC	.	TRDJ3	.	TRDV2
CACDTWGSGSWDTRQMFF	TGTGCCTGTGACACCTGGGGGTCAGGCTCCTGGGACACCCGACAGATGTTTTTC	medium-sized	TRDJ3	.	TRDV2
CACDYIPGGSWDTRQMFF	TGTGCCTGTGACTATATTCCTGGGGGCTCCTGGGACACCCGACAGATGTTTTTC	few	TRDJ3	TRDD3	TRDV2
CACDILGVTAQLFF	TGTGCCTGTGACATACTGGGGGTCACAGCACAACTCTTCTTT	.	TRDJ2	TRDD3	TRDV2
CACDTVAGTGGFNRDTRQMFF	TGTGCCTGTGACACCGTGGCCGGTACTGGGGGATTTAACAGGGACACCCGACAGATGTTTTTC	.	TRDJ3	TRDD3	TRDV2
CACDTLVLGDWTAQLFF	TGTGCCTGTGACACCCTTGTACTGGGGGACTGGACAGCACAACTCTTCTTT	many	TRDJ2	TRDD3	TRDV2
CAFDTEEGDPYRMTAQLFF	TGTGCCTTTGACACCGAGGAGGGGGATCCTTATAGAATGACAGCACAACTCTTCTTT	few	TRDJ2	TRDD3	TRDV2
CACDTGGGFLTAQLFF	TGTGCCTGTGACACCGGTGGGGGATTCTTGACAGCACAACTCTTCTTT	.	TRDJ2	TRDD3	TRDV2
CACDVLGDKPLTAQLFF	TGTGCCTGTGACGTACTGGGGGATAAGCCTTTGACAGCACAACTCTTCTTT	medium-sized	TRDJ2	TRDD3	TRDV2
CACDRLGDTGWDTRQMFF	TGTGCCTGTGACAGACTGGGGGATACGGGGTGGGACACCCGACAGATGTTTTTC	.	TRDJ3	TRDD3	TRDV2
CACDTRGSTAQLFF	TGTGCCTGTGACACCAGGGGATCGACGGCACAACTCTTCTTT	few	TRDJ2	.	TRDV2
CACDTMGVLTAQLFF	TGTGCCTGTGACACCATGGGGGTATTGACAGCACAACTCTTCTTT	many	TRDJ2	.	TRDV2
CACDTLGDKSWDTRQMFF	TGTGCCTGTGACACGTTGGGGGATAAGTCCTGGGACACCCGACAGATGTTTTTC	few	TRDJ3	TRDD3	TRDV2
CACDTAGGFSWDTRQMFF	TGTGCCTGTGACACCGCTGGGGGATTTTCCTGGGACACCCGACAGATGTTTTTC	medium-sized	TRDJ3	TRDD3	TRDV2
CACDILGDFGYTDKLIF	TGTGCCTGTGACATACTGGGGGATTTTGGGTACACCGATAAACTCATCTTT	.	TRDJ1	TRDD3	TRDV2
CAASGGLGDTGGTDKLIF	TGTGCAGCAAGTGGAGGCCTGGGGGATACGGGGGGCACCGATAAACTCATCTTT	few	TRDJ1	TRDD3	TRAV29/DV5
CACGFLGDTDKLIF	TGTGCCTGTGGCTTTTTGGGGGACACCGATAAACTCATCTTT	.	TRDJ1	.	TRDV2
CACGSVLWDTRSWDTRQMFF	TGTGCCTGTGGCTCGGTACTGTGGGATACGCGCTCCTGGGACACCCGACAGATGTTTTTC	few	TRDJ3	TRDD3	TRDV2
CACDPPLGDTDKLIF	TGCGCCTGTGACCCCCCTCTGGGGGACACCGATAAACTCATCTTT	few	TRDJ1	TRDD3	TRDV2
CACDPITGGDPNSWDTRQMFF	TGTGCCTGTGACCCGATTACTGGAGGCGACCCGAACTCCTGGGACACCCGACAGATGTTTTTC	.	TRDJ3	.	TRDV2
CACDTLGDTWDTRQMFF	TGTGCCTGTGACACACTGGGGGATACCTGGGACACCCGACAGATGTTTTTC	large	TRDJ3	TRDD3	TRDV2
CACESVLGDTRWDTRQMFF	TGTGCCTGTGAGTCAGTACTGGGGGATACGCGATGGGACACCCGACAGATGTTTTTC	.	TRDJ3	TRDD3	TRDV2
CACDYWGTSSWDTRQMFF	TGTGCCTGTGATTACTGGGGGACTAGCTCCTGGGACACCCGACAGATGTTTTTC	.	TRDJ3	TRDD3	TRDV2
CACDTVGLETWDTRQMFF	TGTGCCTGTGACACCGTTGGACTCGAAACCTGGGACACCCGACAGATGTTTTTC	few	TRDJ3	.	TRDV2
CACDTGGLRGALSSWDTRQMFF	TGTGCCTGTGACACCGGGGGCTTGAGAGGGGCTTTGAGCTCCTGGGACACCCGACAGATGTTTTTC	.	TRDJ3	.	TRDV2
CACDTVLRGTLTAQLFF	TGTGCCTGTGACACCGTTTTGAGGGGGACTTTGACAGCACAACTCTTCTTT	few	TRDJ2	.	TRDV2
CACDTWRIGRQMFF	TGTGCCTGTGACACCTGGAGGATCGGCCGACAGATGTTTTTC	.	TRDJ3	.	TRDV2
CACDTVWRLGDSGSWDTRQMFF	TGTGCCTGTGACACCGTCTGGCGACTGGGGGATTCGGGCTCCTGGGACACCCGACAGATGTTTTTC	.	TRDJ3	TRDD3	TRDV2
CACDTVRGNLVSWDTRQMFF	TGTGCCTGTGACACCGTTCGAGGGAACCTCGTCTCCTGGGACACCCGCCAGATGTTTTTC	.	TRDJ3	.	TRDV2